This TCR beta chain was sequenced for a study of blood T cells in healthy people across ages. This CDR3 has 14 amino acids. V gave up 3 bases and J gave up 5 bases; unmatched junction bases: 4. The germline V gene has CDR1 SGDLS and CDR2 YYNGEE. PCR was performed a second time for about 7 to 12 cycles using a sample-barcoded 5' primer and a J-beta primer mix. MiXCR, applied by TCRdb to the 5' RACE reads, yields one record per CDR3 protein. The profile shows roughly 1,500,000 distinct CDR3 sequences, roughly a third of them singletons. General observations from the study: A roughly linear fall in TCR beta diversity per million T cells was seen with increasing age. Estimates of total diversity, which came from one million sequenced T cells, were considered to be underestimates.

Turning to this clonotype: Its antigen remains unknown.

Material for sequencing was blood. This sequence was found in a woman aged 25 to 45 in good health. This chain connects TRBV9 to TRBJ2-2; 7 bases are shared with TRBD1. The CDR3 is CASSDPGGTGELFF. In DNA form, the CDR3 reads TGTGCCAGCAGCGATCCAGGGGGAACCGGGGAGCTGTTTTTT.